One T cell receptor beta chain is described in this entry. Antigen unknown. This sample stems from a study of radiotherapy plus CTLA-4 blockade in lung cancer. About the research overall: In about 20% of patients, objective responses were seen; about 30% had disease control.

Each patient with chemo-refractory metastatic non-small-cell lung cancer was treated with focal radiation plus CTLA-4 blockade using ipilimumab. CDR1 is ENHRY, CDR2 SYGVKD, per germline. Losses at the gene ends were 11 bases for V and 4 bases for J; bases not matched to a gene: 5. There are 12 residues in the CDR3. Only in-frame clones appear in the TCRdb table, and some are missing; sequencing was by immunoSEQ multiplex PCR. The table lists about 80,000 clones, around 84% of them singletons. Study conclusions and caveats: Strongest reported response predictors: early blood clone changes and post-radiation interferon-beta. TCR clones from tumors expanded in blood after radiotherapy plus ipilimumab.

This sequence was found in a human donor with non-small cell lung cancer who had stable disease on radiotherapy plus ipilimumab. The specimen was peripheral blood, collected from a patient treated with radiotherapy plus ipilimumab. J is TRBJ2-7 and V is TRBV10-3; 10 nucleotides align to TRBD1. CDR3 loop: CAARTGGYEQYF. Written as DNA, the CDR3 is TGTGCCGCGCGGACAGGGGGATACGAGCAGTACTTC.